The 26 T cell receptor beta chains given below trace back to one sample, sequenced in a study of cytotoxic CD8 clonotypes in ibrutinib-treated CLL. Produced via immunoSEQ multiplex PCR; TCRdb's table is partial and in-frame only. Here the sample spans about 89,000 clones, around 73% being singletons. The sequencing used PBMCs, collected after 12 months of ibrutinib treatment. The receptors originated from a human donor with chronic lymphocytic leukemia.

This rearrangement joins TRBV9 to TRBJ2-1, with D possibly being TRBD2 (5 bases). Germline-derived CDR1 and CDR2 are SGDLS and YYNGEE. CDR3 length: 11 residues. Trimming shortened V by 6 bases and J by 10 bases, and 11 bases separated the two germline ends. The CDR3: CASTQEGEQFF. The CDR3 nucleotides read TGTGCCAGCACCCAAGAGGGCGAGCAGTTCTTC.

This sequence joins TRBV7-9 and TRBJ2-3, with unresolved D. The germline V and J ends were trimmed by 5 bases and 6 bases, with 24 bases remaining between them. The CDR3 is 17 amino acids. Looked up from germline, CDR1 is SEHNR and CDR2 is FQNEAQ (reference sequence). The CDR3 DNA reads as TGTGCCAGCAGCCCAAGGGTGGCAGTAGGCCCCCCTGATACGCAGTATTTT. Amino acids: CASSPRVAVGPPDTQYF.

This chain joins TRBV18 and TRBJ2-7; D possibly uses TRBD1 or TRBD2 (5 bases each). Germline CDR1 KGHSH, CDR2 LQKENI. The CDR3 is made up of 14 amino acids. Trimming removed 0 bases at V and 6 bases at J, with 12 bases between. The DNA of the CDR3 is TGTGCCAGCTCACCACCGGTAGGGACCGCCGAGCAGTACTTC. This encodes CASSPPVGTAEQYF.

In nucleotides, the CDR3 is TGTGCCAGCGGTGGCGGGGCACGAGGAGAGACCCAGTACTTC. It codes for CASGGGARGETQYF. The chain uses TRBV2 and TRBJ2-5; tentative D call: TRBD2 (6 bases). The CDR3 has 14 amino acids. Trimming pared 8 bases from V and 4 bases from J, leaving 17 bases between. In germline, CDR1 is SNHLY, CDR2 FYNNEI.

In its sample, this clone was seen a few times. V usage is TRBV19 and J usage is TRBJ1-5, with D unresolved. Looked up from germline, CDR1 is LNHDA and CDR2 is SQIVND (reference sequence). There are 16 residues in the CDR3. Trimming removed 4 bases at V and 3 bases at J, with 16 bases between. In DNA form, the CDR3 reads TGTGCCAGTAGTACCATAGGGATAGTCCCCAATCAGCCCCAGCATTTT. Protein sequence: CASSTIGIVPNQPQHF.

CDR3: CASSRGTEAFF. As DNA, the CDR3 is TGTGCCAGCAGTCGGGGCACTGAAGCTTTCTTT. This rearrangement joins TRBV6-1 to TRBJ1-1; D is unclear. The CDR3 spans 11 residues. Deletions cut 5 bases from V and 4 bases from J, with 5 bases between. Germline loops: CDR1 MNHNS, CDR2 SASEGT.

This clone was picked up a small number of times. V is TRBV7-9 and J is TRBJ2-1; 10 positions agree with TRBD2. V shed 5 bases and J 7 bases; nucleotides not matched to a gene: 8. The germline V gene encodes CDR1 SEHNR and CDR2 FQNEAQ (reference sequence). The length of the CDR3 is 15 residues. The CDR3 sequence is CASSLSGGAFNEQFF. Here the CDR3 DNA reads TGTGCCAGCAGCCTCAGCGGGGGGGCCTTTAATGAGCAGTTCTTC.

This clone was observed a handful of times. Written as DNA, the CDR3 is TGTGCCAGCAGCCCGACGCGGGGGGGAACCTACGAGCAGTACTTC. Protein product: CASSPTRGGTYEQYF. The rearrangement links TRBV7-6 to TRBJ2-7, with 9 bases identical to TRBD2. V lost 5 bases and J lost 2; bases outside the gene matches: 7. Looked up from germline, CDR1 is SGHVS and CDR2 is FNYEAQ. The CDR3 is 15 amino acids.

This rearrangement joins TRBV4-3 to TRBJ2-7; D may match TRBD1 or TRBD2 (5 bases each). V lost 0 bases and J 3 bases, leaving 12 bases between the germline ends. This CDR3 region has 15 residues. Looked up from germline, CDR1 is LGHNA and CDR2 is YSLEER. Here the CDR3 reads CASSQDRGLSYEQYF. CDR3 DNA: TGCGCCAGCAGCCAAGATCGGGGCTTGAGCTACGAGCAGTACTTC.

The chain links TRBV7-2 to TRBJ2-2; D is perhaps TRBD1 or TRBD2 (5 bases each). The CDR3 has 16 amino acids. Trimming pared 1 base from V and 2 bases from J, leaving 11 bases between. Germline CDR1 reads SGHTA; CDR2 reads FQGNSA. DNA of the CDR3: TGTGCCAGCAGCTTAGGGCAGGGACCAAACACCGGGGAGCTGTTTTTT. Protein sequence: CASSLGQGPNTGELFF.

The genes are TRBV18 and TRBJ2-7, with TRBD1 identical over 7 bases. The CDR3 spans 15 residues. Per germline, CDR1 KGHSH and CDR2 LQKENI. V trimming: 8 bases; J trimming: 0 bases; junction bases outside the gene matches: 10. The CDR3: CASQVGQASSYEQYF. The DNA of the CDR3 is TGTGCCAGCCAGGTAGGACAGGCGAGCTCCTACGAGCAGTACTTC.

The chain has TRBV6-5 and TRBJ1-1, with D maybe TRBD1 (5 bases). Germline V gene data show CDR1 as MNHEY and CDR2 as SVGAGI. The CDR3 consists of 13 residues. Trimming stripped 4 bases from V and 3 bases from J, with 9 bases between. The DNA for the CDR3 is TGTGCCAGCAGTTTTGGGGGGGACACTGAAGCTTTCTTT. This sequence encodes CASSFGGDTEAFF.

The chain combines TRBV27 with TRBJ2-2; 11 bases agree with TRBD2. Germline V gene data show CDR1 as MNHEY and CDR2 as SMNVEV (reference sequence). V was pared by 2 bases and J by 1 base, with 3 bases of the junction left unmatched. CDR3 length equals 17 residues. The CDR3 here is CASSLPSGGRNTGELFF. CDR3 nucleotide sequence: TGTGCCAGCAGTTTACCTAGCGGGGGGCGGAACACCGGGGAGCTGTTTTTT.

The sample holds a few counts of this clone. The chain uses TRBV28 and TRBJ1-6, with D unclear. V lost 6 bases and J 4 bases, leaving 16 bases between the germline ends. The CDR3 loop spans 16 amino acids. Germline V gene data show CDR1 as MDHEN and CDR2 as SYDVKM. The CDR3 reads CASSRAFTLYNSPLHF. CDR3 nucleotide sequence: TGTGCCAGCAGCCGGGCCTTTACCCTATATAATTCACCCCTCCACTTT.

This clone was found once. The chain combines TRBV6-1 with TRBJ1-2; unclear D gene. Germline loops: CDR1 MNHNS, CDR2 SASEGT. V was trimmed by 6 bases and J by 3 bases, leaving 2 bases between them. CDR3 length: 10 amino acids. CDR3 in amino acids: CASRDYGYTF. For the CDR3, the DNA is TGTGCCAGCAGAGACTATGGCTACACCTTC.

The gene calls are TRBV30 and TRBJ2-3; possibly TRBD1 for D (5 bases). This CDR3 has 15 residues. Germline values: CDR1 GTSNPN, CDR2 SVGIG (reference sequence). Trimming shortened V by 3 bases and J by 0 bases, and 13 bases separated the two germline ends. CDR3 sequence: CAWRSGIASTDTQYF. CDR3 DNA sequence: TGTGCCTGGAGATCAGGGATTGCTAGCACAGATACGCAGTATTTT.

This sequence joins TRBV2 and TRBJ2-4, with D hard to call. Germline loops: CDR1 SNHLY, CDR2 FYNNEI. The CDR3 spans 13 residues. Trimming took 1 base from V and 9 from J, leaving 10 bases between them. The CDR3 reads CASSEEAGRIQYF. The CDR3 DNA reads TGTGCCAGCAGTGAAGAGGCCGGGCGCATTCAGTACTTC.

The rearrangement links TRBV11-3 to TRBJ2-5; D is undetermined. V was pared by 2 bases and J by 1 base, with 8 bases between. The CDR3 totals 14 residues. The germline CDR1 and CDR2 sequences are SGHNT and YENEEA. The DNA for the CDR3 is TGTGCCAGCAGCTTATTGTTCGGCCAAGAGACCCAGTACTTC. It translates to CASSLLFGQETQYF.

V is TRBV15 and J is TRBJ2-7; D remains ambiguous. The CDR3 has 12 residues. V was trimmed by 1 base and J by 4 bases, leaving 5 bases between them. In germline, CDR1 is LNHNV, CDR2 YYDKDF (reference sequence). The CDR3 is CATSRAGYEQYF. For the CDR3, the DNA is TGTGCCACCAGCAGAGCTGGGTACGAGCAGTACTTC.

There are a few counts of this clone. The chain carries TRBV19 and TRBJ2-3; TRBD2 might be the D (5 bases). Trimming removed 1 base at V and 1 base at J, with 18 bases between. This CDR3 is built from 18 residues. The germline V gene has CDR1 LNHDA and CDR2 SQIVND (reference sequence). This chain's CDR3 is CASSIGRFGGKGTDTQYF. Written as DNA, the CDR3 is TGTGCCAGTAGTATAGGGCGTTTCGGAGGTAAGGGCACAGATACGCAGTATTTT.

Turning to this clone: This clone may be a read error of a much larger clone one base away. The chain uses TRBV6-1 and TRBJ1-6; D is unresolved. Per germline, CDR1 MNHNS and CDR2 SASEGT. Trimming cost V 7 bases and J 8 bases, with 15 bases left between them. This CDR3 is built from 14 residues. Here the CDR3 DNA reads TGTGCCAGCAATCCTTCCCGATCAGATTCACCCCTCCACTTT. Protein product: CASNPSRSDSPLHF.

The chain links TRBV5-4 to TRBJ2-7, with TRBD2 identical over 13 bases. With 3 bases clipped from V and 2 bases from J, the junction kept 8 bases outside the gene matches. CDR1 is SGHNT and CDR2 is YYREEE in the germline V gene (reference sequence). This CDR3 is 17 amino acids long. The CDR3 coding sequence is TGTGCCAGCAGCTGGACTAGCGGGGGCCGAAATCCCTACGAGCAGTACTTC. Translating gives CASSWTSGGRNPYEQYF.

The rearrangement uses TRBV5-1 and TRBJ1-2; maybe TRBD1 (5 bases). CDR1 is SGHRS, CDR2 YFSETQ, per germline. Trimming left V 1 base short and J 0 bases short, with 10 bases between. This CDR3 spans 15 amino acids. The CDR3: CASSLRGDSNYGYTF. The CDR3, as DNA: TGCGCCAGCAGCTTGCGGGGGGACTCTAACTATGGCTACACCTTC.

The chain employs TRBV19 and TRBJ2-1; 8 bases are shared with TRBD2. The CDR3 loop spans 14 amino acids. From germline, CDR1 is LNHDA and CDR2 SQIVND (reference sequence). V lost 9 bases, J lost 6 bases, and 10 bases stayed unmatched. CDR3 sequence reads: CASTRGGRGNEQFF. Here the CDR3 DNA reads TGTGCCAGCACCCGGGGGGGCCGGGGCAATGAGCAGTTCTTC.

The CDR3 loop reads CASSLQSWSSYEQYF. The CDR3 DNA sequence: TGTGCCAGCAGTCTTCAGTCCTGGAGCTCCTACGAGCAGTACTTC. This chain uses TRBV28 with TRBJ2-7, with D hard to call. V lost 5 bases, J lost 0 bases, and 14 bases lay in between. The CDR3 covers 15 residues. CDR1 is MDHEN and CDR2 is SYDVKM in the germline V gene.

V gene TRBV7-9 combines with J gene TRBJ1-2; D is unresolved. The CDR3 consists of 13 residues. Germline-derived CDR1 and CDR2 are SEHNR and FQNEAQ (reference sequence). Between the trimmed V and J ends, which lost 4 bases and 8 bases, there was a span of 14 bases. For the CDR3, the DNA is TGTGCCAGCAGCTCGGACGGCTTGGGGGGCTACACCTTC. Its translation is CASSSDGLGGYTF.